Included here is one TCR beta chain sequence, with context. This clonotype was recorded at least ten times. Its antigen is currently not known. The sample holds no much larger clone one base away, and base qualities are not on file. The method was multiplex PCR. Sequencing was carried out with an Illumina HiSeq 4000. iRepertoire HTBI primers and Arm-PCR amplification of CDR3 regions were used to construct TCR beta libraries. PCR products were gel purified before sequencing. For the original study's pipeline: Gene usage analysis of CDR3 amino acid clonotypes used the 55 to 65 TRBV and 14 to 15 TRBJ segments found across samples. COPE and FqMerger were used to merge filtered high-quality paired reads into contigs. BLAST was used to align contigs to IMGT TRBV, TRBD and TRBJ reference genes, with CDR3 defined following IMGT. Any clonotype with a frequency above 0.1% was classified as a highly expanded clone. Shannon entropy served as the measure of repertoire diversity, while the Gini coefficient captured V-J evenness. A clonotype was considered public if more than one individual shared it. In-frame beta chains were kept once TCRdb had trimmed the public reads at Q25 with fastp and called clones with MiXCR. Every entry covers one CDR3 protein and lists the most common genes and DNA from its rows. None of the V and J calls come from the authors' own analysis; TCRdb made them. The sample table shows 360,000 or so distinct CDR3 sequences, and 15% to 20% are seen once. The ten largest clones represent roughly 27% of the sample.

From the germline V gene, CDR1 is MNHGY and CDR2 is SVAAGI. Germline trimming amounts to 3 bases on V and 3 bases on J, with 7 as the count of junction bases outside the gene matches. The CDR3 covers 15 residues, taking in both the cysteine and the phenylalanine. CDR3 DNA is the only sequence kept; it has 45 bases, read in frame from the first base. The time point label corresponds to: newly diagnosed GD, antithyroid drugs for less than 3 months. For both TCR sequencing and RNA sequencing, RNA was extracted from PBMCs in TRIzol. Graves' disease was diagnosed according to American Thyroid Association guidelines. The patients came from an endocrinology department in Xi'an, China. Each patient gave approximately 9 milliliters of peripheral blood, collected in an EDTA anticoagulant tube. Ficoll Paque Plus density gradient separation was used to isolate PBMCs, and no further T cell sorting was done. An Agilent 2100 Bioanalyzer and agarose gel were used to check RNA quality, while a NanoDrop 2000 measured RNA concentration.

The sample belongs to a study of regulatory T cells in long-lasting Graves disease (dated by TCRdb to the early 2020s). In terms of the full investigation: Newly diagnosed Graves' disease patients had taken antithyroid drugs for less than 3 months. Patients with persistent Graves' disease were compared with patients with newly diagnosed Graves' disease using TCR sequencing and RNA sequencing of peripheral blood. The study was conducted in China and was registered as a clinical trial. A total of about 35 samples underwent TCR sequencing: about 13 from persistent and roughly 20 from newly diagnosed Graves' disease patients.

General study outcomes and caveats: The study examined only peripheral blood because the primary lesion, thyroid tissue, could not be accessed. Lower TCR Shannon entropy and fewer highly expanded clones were observed in persistent Graves' disease patients than in newly diagnosed patients, which suggested clonal expansion. Sequencing and analysis were limited to the TCR beta chain. Persistent disease showed preferential use of TRBV28, TRBJ1-2 and TRBJ2-5, whereas newly diagnosed disease favored TRBV20-1 and TRBJ2-1. The authors acknowledged the small sample size as a limitation that may reduce accuracy. Persistent patients shared more public clonotypes among themselves (over 2,500) than newly diagnosed patients did (about 970).

The same specimen was also included in a second study, on T cells in Graves' hyperthyroidism and ophthalmopathy. That second report states: A patient counted as having stable Graves' hyperthyroidism if no progression to ophthalmopathy occurred over 18 months of follow-up. Hyperthyroidism patients were newly diagnosed, with disease duration under 2 months, and aged 18 to 65 years. Exclusion was applied to patients with uncontrolled infections, other autoimmune diseases, pregnancy or lactation. Diagnoses relied on clinical symptoms, serum thyroxine and TRAb, thyroid ultrasound and orbital computed tomography. For the first round of RT-PCR on the TCR CDR3, the HTBI primer set was used together with the Qiagen OneStep RT-PCR kit. Most expanded thyroid clonotypes (frequency above 0.001) were also found in blood, which suggests that blood repertoires may mirror thyroid immune responses. Ophthalmopathy was separated from stable hyperthyroidism by a 13 V-J signature model, with over 85% sensitivity and about 81% specificity obtained in cross-validation and 80%/75% obtained in testing. During validation, the model predicted progression to ophthalmopathy a median of about 6.3 months ahead of onset, with just under 71% sensitivity and 72.22% specificity. To identify distinguishing TCR V-J signatures, a discovery cohort of around 100 patients was used, comprising 43 with Graves' ophthalmopathy and approximately 57 with stable Graves' hyperthyroidism. Whether ophthalmopathy could be predicted prospectively was tested in an independent validation cohort made up of approximately 19 hyperthyroidism patients plus 17 patients who later progressed to ophthalmopathy. The 100 or so discovery patients were divided at random into training and test sets in a 7:3 ratio. Thyroid tissue and blood T-cell repertoires from six Graves' hyperthyroidism patients were also compared in the study. Once sampling was done, hyperthyroidism patients were given methimazole at a starting dose of 30 mg daily, whereas ophthalmopathy patients were given high-dose intravenous methylprednisolone. A second multiplex PCR round built the libraries, followed by size selection and purification. Libraries were sequenced paired-end with 100 bp reads on an Illumina HiSeq2000. SOAPnuke was used to process the raw data, with reads discarded if the reads contained adapters or uncalled bases, had a mean Phred below 15, or lacked an exact constant-primer or identifier match. High-quality paired reads were merged with COPE v1.2.5, and unique nucleotide sequences were defined as clonotypes. Clonotypes were aligned to IMGT TRBV, TRBD and TRBJ reference segments using MiTCR v1.1. The analysis included only V-J combinations with a frequency above 0.0001, which together covered around 99% of the repertoires. The TCS score was defined as F50 (clonal expansion) divided by E x V (chaos), with BLOSUM62-based TCRdist calculated between CDR3 peptides within each V-J. Welch's t-statistics and random forest reduced fewer than 550 V-J features to roughly 13, which were used in a naive Bayes classifier (R e1071). Sample size was not statistically predetermined, and blinding of investigators to group allocation was not performed. TCR Vbeta CDR3 sequencing of 130 to 150 peripheral blood samples (more than 40 ophthalmopathy, 75 to 85 hyperthyroidism and around 17 progressor patients) is reported in the paper.

The rearranged chain carries TRBV6-9 and TRBJ2-7, with TRBD2 matching 8 junction bases. Sequenced material: peripheral blood mononuclear cells (PBMCs), taken at new diagnosis, from a patient treated with antithyroid drugs. The receptor was isolated from a man aged 40-49 years with Graves disease. Donor details come from another sample of the same person, matched by shared clones. CDR3 region: CASSYSAGALYEQYF. The sequenced DNA is TGTGCCAGCAGTTACTCAGCGGGGGCACTCTACGAGCAGTACTTC.